The sequence of this T cell receptor beta chain was determined in a study of blood T cell repertoires in COVID-19. CDR3 size: 18 residues. The germline CDR1 and CDR2 sequences are MGHRA and YSYEKL. With 1 base clipped from V and 8 bases from J, the junction kept 13 bases outside the gene matches. Here immunoSEQ multiplex PCR was the method, and the copy in TCRdb shows in-frame clones only, minus some. The sample has 150,000 to 200,000 clones, approximately 95% seen once. Sequenced input: peripheral blood. The receptor comes from a woman aged 55-69 years with COVID-19, enrolled during active disease. The chain uses TRBV4-1 and TRBJ2-1; the match to TRBD2 covers 11 bases. In DNA form, the CDR3 reads TGCGCCAGCAGCCAAGGCCGTTCCGCTAGCGGGGGGCTAGATGAGCAGTTCTTC. Translation: CASSQGRSASGGLDEQFF.